Below, 14 T cell receptor beta chains from the same sample are listed, as sequenced in a study of blood T cell repertoires in COVID-19. Profiled with immunoSEQ multiplex PCR; TCRdb holds only in-frame clones, not every one. The profile shows some 110,000 clones, roughly 80% of them singletons. Material: peripheral blood. Receptors were obtained from a man aged 65 to 85 with acute or convalescent COVID-19.

The chain uses TRBV19 and TRBJ1-5; TRBD1 is a possible D gene (5 bases). Germline loops: CDR1 LNHDA, CDR2 SQIVND (reference sequence). The CDR3 length is 13 residues. V shed 6 bases and J shed 8 bases, with 14 bases lying between them. The CDR3 DNA sequence: TGTGCCAGTAGCTCGTTCGCCAGGGAGCCCCAGCATTTT. It encodes CASSSFAREPQHF.

V and J are TRBV7-9 and TRBJ1-2; D call uncertain. Trimming took off 4 bases at V and 4 bases at J, with 13 bases between the two ends. The CDR3 is made up of 14 amino acids. Germline V gene sequence: CDR1 SEHNR, CDR2 FQNEAQ (reference sequence). In DNA form, the CDR3 reads TGTGCCAGCAGCTCGACTCTACTAACCTATGGCTACACCTTC. This codes for CASSSTLLTYGYTF.

The V gene is TRBV3-1 (or the pseudogene TRBV3-2), the J gene TRBJ1-3, with 8 bases fitting TRBD1. Germline V gives CDR1 LGHDT, CDR2 YNNKEL (reference sequence). V lost 1 base to trimming and J lost 7 bases; unmatched junction nucleotides: 9. The CDR3 loop spans 16 amino acids. The CDR3 region is CASSQGGQGWRNTIYF. CDR3 sequence (DNA): TGTGCCAGCAGCCAAGGTGGACAGGGTTGGAGGAACACCATATATTTT.

The J gene is TRBJ1-1, the V gene TRBV6-5, with no clear D. Per the germline V gene, CDR1 is MNHEY and CDR2 is SVGAGI. CDR3 length: 13 amino acids. V dropped 5 bases and J dropped 1 base, with 8 bases sitting between them. The chain's CDR3 is CASSLIPNTEAFF. CDR3 bases: TGTGCCAGCAGTCTAATTCCGAACACTGAAGCTTTCTTT.

The V gene is TRBV4-1, the J gene TRBJ2-3; D is ambiguous. The CDR3 is 15 residues long. Trimming stripped 1 base from V and 5 bases from J, with 13 bases between. In germline, CDR1 is MGHRA, CDR2 YSYEKL. The CDR3 here is CASSQVLRSGDTQYF. In DNA, the CDR3 is TGCGCCAGCAGCCAAGTGTTACGTTCGGGAGATACGCAGTATTTT.

The genes are TRBV19 and TRBJ2-7, with a weak D call TRBD1 (5 bases). V shed 4 bases and J shed 1 base, with 8 bases lying between them. The V gene's germline CDR1 is LNHDA and CDR2 SQIVND (reference sequence). This CDR3 has 13 amino acids. In nucleotides, the CDR3 is TGTGCCAGTAGTAAGGGGCCTTCCTACGAGCAGTACTTC. Its translation: CASSKGPSYEQYF.

J is TRBJ1-6 and V is TRBV20-1; D unclear. The CDR3 is 15 amino acids. Germline loops: CDR1 DFQATT, CDR2 SNEGSKA (reference sequence). V lost 3 bases to trimming and J lost 8 bases, with 17 bases between them. The CDR3 region has the DNA TGCAGTGCTAGTCCTTCCCGGCTTCAGGATTCACCCCTCCACTTT. This gives the protein CSASPSRLQDSPLHF.

This rearrangement joins TRBV10-3 to TRBJ2-1; 8 bases map to TRBD1. V dropped 6 bases and J dropped 8; count of bases not matched to a gene: 6. CDR1 is ENHRY and CDR2 is SYGVKD in the germline V gene. CDR3 length: 13 residues. The CDR3 sequence: CAIRDGQGYEQFF. The DNA for the CDR3 is TGTGCCATCAGAGACGGACAGGGCTATGAGCAGTTCTTC.

This clone was seen a handful of times. The rearrangement joins TRBV13 to TRBJ2-7; a possible D gene is TRBD2 (6 bases). V dropped 4 bases and J dropped 3 bases, with 7 bases sitting between them. CDR1 and CDR2 (germline): PRHDT, FYEKMQ (reference sequence). CDR3 length: 12 residues. The DNA of the CDR3 is TGTGCCAGCAGCTCGGACTACTACGAGCAGTACTTC. Residues: CASSSDYYEQYF.

This clone showed up just a few times. The CDR3 protein is CSVDPLTPEETQYF. CDR3 sequence (DNA): TGCAGCGTTGACCCTTTAACACCTGAAGAGACCCAGTACTTC. The V gene is TRBV29-1, the J gene TRBJ2-5; D not certain. The CDR3 runs 14 residues. V gave up 3 bases and J gave up 3 bases, with 14 bases separating them. Germline CDR1 and CDR2: SQVTM and ANQGSEA.

The chain uses TRBV28 and TRBJ2-1; 14 nucleotides match TRBD2. CDR1 is MDHEN, CDR2 SYDVKM, per germline. The CDR3 runs 16 residues. With 2 bases clipped from V and 12 bases from J, the junction kept 9 bases outside the gene matches. CDR3 nucleotides: TGTGCCAGCAGTTTAGGGGGACTAGCGGGAGCCGGGGGGCAGTTCTTC. Protein product: CASSLGGLAGAGGQFF.

The chain joins TRBV3-1 (or the pseudogene TRBV3-2) to TRBJ1-2; unclear D gene. CDR1 is LGHDT and CDR2 is YNNKEL in the germline V gene (reference sequence). Deletions cut 4 bases from V and 8 bases from J, with 11 bases between. There are 12 residues in the CDR3. The chain's CDR3 is CASSPGEIGYTF. CDR3 bases: TGTGCCAGCAGCCCTGGAGAAATAGGCTACACCTTC.

This chain links TRBV11-2 with TRBJ2-7, with TRBD1 matching 9 bases. The germline CDR1 and CDR2 sequences are SGHAT and FQNNGV. Trimming took 1 base from V and 7 from J; bases not matched to a gene: 8. The CDR3 covers 15 residues. CDR3 residues: CASSLGSGTGQEQYF. DNA for the CDR3: TGTGCCAGCAGCTTAGGATCTGGGACAGGGCAAGAGCAGTACTTC.

This clone was observed a few times. V gene TRBV6-4 combines with J gene TRBJ2-1; D not certain. The V gene lost 3 bases and the J gene lost 2 bases, with 11 bases spanning the gap. This CDR3 is 15 amino acids long. Germline V gene lookup returns CDR1 MRHNA and CDR2 SNTAGT. The DNA for the CDR3 is TGTGCCAGCAGTGAAAACCCGACAACCTACAATGAGCAGTTCTTC. It translates to CASSENPTTYNEQFF.